The 30 T cell receptor beta chains below were found in one sample sequenced in a study of T cell changes during pregnancy in multiple sclerosis. Only in-frame clones appear in the TCRdb table, and some are missing; sequencing was by immunoSEQ multiplex PCR. Of 78,000 or so clones listed, about 90% were seen once; the top ten hold 1.4% to 1.5%. The material sequenced was peripheral blood, taken before pregnancy. These receptors were obtained from a female donor with multiple sclerosis, enrolled in a pregnancy study.

This sequence joins TRBV9 and TRBJ2-1; maybe TRBD2 (5 bases). CDR3 length equals 17 residues. Germline CDR1 SGDLS, CDR2 YYNGEE. Trimming cost V 3 bases and J 5 bases, with 21 bases left between them. Here the CDR3 DNA reads TGTGCCAGCAGCGGAGGATCGAGGGTTTACGGAAACAATGAGCAGTTCTTC. Translation: CASSGGSRVYGNNEQFF.

V and J are TRBV5-1 and TRBJ2-1; D is possibly TRBD2 (6 bases). The V end was cut by 0 bases, the J end by 3 bases, with 10 bases between. The CDR3 runs to 15 residues. From germline, CDR1 is SGHRS and CDR2 YFSETQ. The CDR3 DNA sequence: TGCGCCAGCAGCTTGGCGGGGGAGGTCTACAATGAGCAGTTCTTC. This gives the protein CASSLAGEVYNEQFF.

This rearrangement joins TRBV18 to TRBJ1-1; D unresolved. The CDR3 is 14 residues long. V was pared by 2 bases and J by 5 bases, with 12 bases between. Germline V gene data show CDR1 as KGHSH and CDR2 as LQKENI. The CDR3 DNA is TGTGCCAGCTCACCAATCCACTTAAAGACTGAAGCTTTCTTT. It translates to CASSPIHLKTEAFF.

This clone occurred a few times. The chain combines TRBV6-1 with TRBJ1-6; possibly TRBD1 for D (6 bases). Trimming cost V 6 bases and J 10 bases, with 16 bases left between them. Germline CDR1 MNHNS, CDR2 SASEGT. The CDR3 has 14 amino acids. CDR3 in amino acids: CASSRTGMESPLHF. The CDR3 DNA reads TGTGCCAGCAGCCGAACAGGGATGGAGTCACCCCTCCACTTT.

The V gene is TRBV7-9, the J gene TRBJ2-3; TRBD2 matches at 9 bases. Unmatched junction bases numbered 17, after V lost 5 bases and J lost 8 bases. The CDR3 is made up of 17 amino acids. From germline, CDR1 is SEHNR and CDR2 FQNEAQ (reference sequence). The CDR3 DNA is TGTGCCAGCAGCCCGCTGGCGGGGGGGATTTTAGCAGGTACGCAGTATTTT. Its translation: CASSPLAGGILAGTQYF.

J is TRBJ1-1 and V is TRBV11-2; tentative D call: TRBD1 (5 bases). The CDR3 extends over 17 amino acids. Trimming took 3 bases from V and 0 from J, leaving 17 bases between them. Germline V CDR1 and CDR2: SGHAT, FQNNGV. CDR3 coding DNA: TGTGCCAGCAGCTTTCCTGAGCCGGTGACAGTGAACACTGAAGCTTTCTTT. Translating gives CASSFPEPVTVNTEAFF.

The V call is TRBV19, the J call TRBJ1-3, with D perhaps matching TRBD1 (6 bases). Germline V gene sequence: CDR1 LNHDA, CDR2 SQIVND (reference sequence). Trimming cost V 8 bases and J 0 bases, with 14 bases left between them. CDR3 length equals 15 residues. The CDR3 loop is CASGDTPNSGNTIYF. The CDR3 region has the DNA TGTGCCAGTGGGGACACTCCCAACTCTGGAAACACCATATATTTT.

The rearrangement uses TRBV11-3 and TRBJ2-7; 11 bases are a match to TRBD2. The junction had 9 bases not matched to a gene; V was cut back by 5 bases and J by 3 bases. In germline, CDR1 is SGHNT, CDR2 YENEEA. There are 16 residues in the CDR3. CDR3: CASSPRSSGGYYEQYF. For the CDR3, the DNA is TGTGCCAGCAGCCCCCGGTCTAGCGGGGGGTACTACGAGCAGTACTTC.

The CDR3 DNA reads TGTGCCAGCAGCTTAGTTTTGGCGTCAGGGGGCTTTGGTGAAAAACTGTTTTTT. It encodes CASSLVLASGGFGEKLFF. This sequence joins TRBV11-2 and TRBJ1-4; 8 bases are a match to TRBD1. V gave up 1 base and J gave up 7 bases; unmatched junction bases: 14. The CDR3 contains 18 residues. Per the germline V gene, CDR1 is SGHAT and CDR2 is FQNNGV. The whole variable domain, filled in from reference TRBV11-2 and TRBJ1-4, reads EAGVAQSPRYKIIEKRQSVAFWCNPISGHATLYWYQQILGQGPKLLIQFQNNGVVDDSQLPKDRFSAERLKGVDSTLKIQPAKLEDSAVYLCASSLVLASGGFGEKLFFGSGTQLSVL.

The chain employs TRBV9 and TRBJ2-7, with D maybe TRBD2 (7 bases). Per germline, CDR1 SGDLS and CDR2 YYNGEE. Trimming took 4 bases from V and 0 from J, leaving 20 bases between them. The CDR3 is 17 residues long. CDR3 DNA: TGTGCCAGCAGCCCCCAACGGGGGCGGGGGCCCTCCTACGAGCAGTACTTC. It codes for CASSPQRGRGPSYEQYF.

The table lists this clone with a count of one. The rearrangement links TRBV19 to TRBJ2-5; TRBD1 matches at 8 bases. Germline V CDR1 and CDR2: LNHDA, SQIVND (reference sequence). The CDR3 totals 15 residues. The ends lost 5 bases at V and 5 bases at J; junction bases unmatched: 10. In DNA, the CDR3 is TGTGCCAGTAGTCAAAGGACAGGGTGGGGGGAGACCCAGTACTTC. Protein: CASSQRTGWGETQYF.

The gene calls are TRBV27 and TRBJ2-3; 8 bases match TRBD2. Looked up from germline, CDR1 is MNHEY and CDR2 is SMNVEV (reference sequence). The CDR3 totals 11 residues. Trimming cost V 8 bases and J 10 bases; bases outside gene matches: 5. CDR3 sequence (DNA): TGTGCCAGCCTGCGGGGGGTCGCGCAGTATTTT. Amino acid sequence: CASLRGVAQYF.

This clone was counted only a few times. The V and J genes are TRBV27 and TRBJ1-6, with TRBD1 matching over 10 bases. The V and J ends lost 6 bases and 10 bases, in that order; junction bases with no gene match: 6. The germline gives CDR1 MNHEY, CDR2 SMNVEV (reference sequence). This CDR3 is built from 14 residues. CDR3 sequence (DNA): TGTGCCAGCAGACACCGGGACAGGGGATCACCCCTCCACTTT. It is translated as CASRHRDRGSPLHF.

The CDR3, as DNA: TGTGCCAGCAGCGCCAGGGCAAGCTCCTATAATTCACCCCTCCACTTT. Its protein product is CASSARASSYNSPLHF. The V and J genes are TRBV9 and TRBJ1-6; D possibly corresponds to TRBD1 (5 bases). Germline CDR1 SGDLS, CDR2 YYNGEE. V was clipped by 3 bases and J by 0 bases, with 10 bases between them. This CDR3 spans 16 amino acids.

The table lists this clone with a count of one. The chain carries TRBV5-1 and TRBJ2-5; TRBD2 matches 7 bases. There are 17 residues in the CDR3. The J segment lost 2 bases and the V segment lost 2 bases, leaving 12 bases of the junction unmatched. Per the germline V gene, CDR1 is SGHRS and CDR2 is YFSETQ. The CDR3 DNA is TGCGCCAGCAGCTTAGAGCAGGGACTAAGATTTCAAGAGACCCAGTACTTC. It yields the protein CASSLEQGLRFQETQYF. The complete variable domain, with remaining parts taken from reference TRBV5-1 and TRBJ2-5, reads KAGVTQTPRYLIKTRGQQVTLSCSPISGHRSVSWYQQTPGQGLQFLFEYFSETQRNKGNFPGRFSGRQFSNSRSEMNVSTLELGDSALYLCASSLEQGLRFQETQYFGPGTRLLVL.

The chain is built from TRBV28 and TRBJ1-5; 8 bases are shared with TRBD1. The CDR3 sequence is 15 residues long. Per the germline V gene, CDR1 is MDHEN and CDR2 is SYDVKM. V lost 3 bases and J lost 2; bases outside the gene matches: 3. The CDR3 DNA is TGTGCCAGCAGTTTTCCAGGGGGCGGCAATCAGCCCCAGCATTTT. As protein: CASSFPGGGNQPQHF.

V usage is TRBV5-4 and J usage is TRBJ2-3, with D possibly TRBD1 on 6 matching bases. The CDR3 runs to 16 residues. Germline V gives CDR1 SGHNT, CDR2 YYREEE (reference sequence). V was trimmed by 0 bases and J by 3 bases, leaving 14 bases between them. In nucleotides, the CDR3 is TGTGCCAGCAGCTTGGATGGGGGCATAGGGACAGATACGCAGTATTTT. Translation gives CASSLDGGIGTDTQYF. The full variable domain, completed using reference TRBV5-4 and TRBJ2-3, is ETGVTQSPTHLIKTRGQQVTLRCSSQSGHNTVSWYQQALGQGPQFIFQYYREEENGRGNFPPRFSGLQFPNYSSELNVNALELDDSALYLCASSLDGGIGTDTQYFGPGTRLTVL.

This chain connects TRBV4-1 to TRBJ2-2; maybe TRBD1 (6 bases). Trimming cost V 4 bases and J 1 base, with 13 bases left between them. Germline V CDR1 and CDR2: MGHRA, YSYEKL. The CDR3 has 16 amino acids. CDR3 nucleotide sequence: TGCGCCAGCAGCCGAAGGGACAACCTGAACACCGGGGAGCTGTTTTTT. As protein: CASSRRDNLNTGELFF.

The chain employs TRBV27 and TRBJ2-7, with D possibly being TRBD1 (5 bases). CDR1 MNHEY and CDR2 SMNVEV come from the germline V gene (reference sequence). The CDR3 spans 12 residues. Trimming pared 3 bases from V and 5 bases from J, leaving 8 bases between. Written as DNA, the CDR3 is TGTGCCAGCAGTTTGTGGGGCGACGAGCAGTACTTC. It is translated as CASSLWGDEQYF.

The chain employs TRBV30 and TRBJ1-2; D may be TRBD1 (5 bases). The CDR3 has 13 amino acids. V dropped 3 bases and J dropped 2 bases, with 10 bases sitting between them. CDR1 GTSNPN and CDR2 SVGIG come from the germline V gene (reference sequence). In DNA, the CDR3 is TGTGCCTGGAGGATTCAGGGCAACTATGGCTACACCTTC. Amino acid sequence: CAWRIQGNYGYTF. The entire variable domain, with the rest obtained from reference TRBV30 and TRBJ1-2, is as follows: SQTIHQWPATLVQPVGSPLSLECTVEGTSNPNLYWYRQAAGRGLQLLFYSVGIGQISSEVPQNLSASRPQDRQFILSSKKLLLSDSGFYLCAWRIQGNYGYTFGSGTRLTVV.

This clone was seen only once. J is TRBJ2-5 and V is TRBV9, with D perhaps TRBD1 (6 bases). Germline V gene data show CDR1 as SGDLS and CDR2 as YYNGEE. Trimming cost V 0 bases and J 0 bases, with 15 bases left between them. CDR3 size: 17 residues. CDR3 loop: CASSVDWGQTYQETQYF. CDR3 nucleotides: TGTGCCAGCAGCGTAGATTGGGGGCAGACGTACCAAGAGACCCAGTACTTC.

DNA of the CDR3: TGCGCCAGCAAGGCCAGGGGTATTGGGAAAGCGGGGGGAGGGGATCAGCCCCAGCATTTT. It codes for CASKARGIGKAGGGDQPQHF. The chain carries TRBV5-1 and TRBJ1-5; D possibly corresponds to TRBD1 (6 bases). Per the germline V gene, CDR1 is SGHRS and CDR2 is YFSETQ. The CDR3 loop spans 20 amino acids. Trimming stripped 6 bases from V and 5 bases from J, with 33 bases between.

A few counts support this clone. The genes are TRBV2 and TRBJ1-1; 8 positions match TRBD1. Trimming removed 4 bases from V and 12 bases from J; junction bases left unmatched: 7. CDR3 length: 12 amino acids. Germline V gene data show CDR1 as SNHLY and CDR2 as FYNNEI. CDR3: CASSAEDRAPFF. CDR3 sequence (DNA): TGTGCCAGCAGTGCAGAGGACAGGGCCCCTTTCTTT.

V is TRBV10-2 and J is TRBJ2-7; the D is unclear. This CDR3 is 12 amino acids long. V was pared by 5 bases and J by 3 bases, with 8 bases between. Germline V gene sequence: CDR1 WSHSY, CDR2 SAAADI. CDR3 DNA sequence: TGCGCCAGCAGTATACAGAACTACGAGCAGTACTTC. Protein sequence: CASSIQNYEQYF.

The chain links TRBV9 to TRBJ2-1; 7 bases line up with TRBD2. V dropped 2 bases and J dropped 7; count of bases not matched to a gene: 6. The CDR3 covers 14 residues. Germline V gene data show CDR1 as SGDLS and CDR2 as YYNGEE. DNA for the CDR3: TGTGCCAGCAGCGTGGGGCGGGGGAGAAATGAGCAGTTCTTC. Amino acid sequence: CASSVGRGRNEQFF.

The J gene is TRBJ1-2, the V gene TRBV10-3; no firm D call. CDR3 length: 12 residues. Germline CDR1 is ENHRY and CDR2 is SYGVKD. Trimming stripped 7 bases from V and 4 bases from J, with 10 bases between. The CDR3 bases are TGTGCCATCAATCGTCTAGGCTATGGCTACACCTTC. It translates to CAINRLGYGYTF.

This clone came up once. This rearrangement joins TRBV5-5 to TRBJ1-2, with unresolved D. Trimming stripped 0 bases from V and 5 bases from J, with 11 bases between. The V gene's germline CDR1 is SGHKS and CDR2 YYEKEE (reference sequence). This CDR3 region has 14 residues. The CDR3 DNA follows: TGTGCCAGCAGCTTGGAACTGGGCAGTTATGGCTACACCTTC. Its translation is CASSLELGSYGYTF.

J is TRBJ2-3 and V is TRBV6-5; a possible D gene is TRBD2 (5 bases). The V end was cut by 2 bases, the J end by 4 bases, with 16 bases between. CDR1 and CDR2 from the germline V gene are MNHEY and SVGAGI. The CDR3 length is 16 residues. The CDR3 nucleotides are TGTGCCAGCAGTTACAGGGCGCAATCGGAGGCAGATACGCAGTATTTT. It encodes CASSYRAQSEADTQYF.

The chain has TRBV6-5 and TRBJ1-1; D gene ambiguous. In germline, CDR1 is MNHEY, CDR2 SVGAGI. The CDR3 spans 14 residues. V lost 2 bases and J 0 bases, leaving 7 bases between the germline ends. CDR3 DNA: TGTGCCAGCAGTTACGCGGGCCTGAACACTGAAGCTTTCTTT. The encoded protein is CASSYAGLNTEAFF.

This rearrangement joins TRBV27 to TRBJ2-3; TRBD2 aligns across 8 bases. V lost 4 bases to trimming and J lost 0 bases; unmatched junction nucleotides: 9. The CDR3 length is 17 residues. Germline loops: CDR1 MNHEY, CDR2 SMNVEV (reference sequence). The CDR3 reads CASSSRRGASSTDTQYF. The CDR3 DNA reads as TGTGCCAGCAGTTCCCGGCGGGGGGCTTCTAGCACAGATACGCAGTATTTT.